This TCR beta chain originates from a study of vaccination and CD4 T cells after COVID-19. Notes on this clonotype: Its antigen is still unknown.

The sample's treatment: approximately 9-day PBMC culture with coronavirus spike peptide pools or control peptides (ViraFEST assay). Dates of PCR positivity, March to December 2020, preceded the US Alpha, Beta and Delta variants. The authors swapped half the medium for fresh IL-2 medium on days 3 and 7. Cultured CD4+ T-cell DNA underwent Oncomine TCR Beta short-read sequencing. TCRdb processed the PCR reads anew with MiXCR; each CDR3 protein has one entry. This sample has more than 15,000 distinct CDR3 sequences; roughly 51% occur once, and the top ten carry 30% to 35%. The source was cultured CD4+ T cells from blood, collected after SARS-CoV-2 vaccination. The clonotype was recovered from a human donor with COVID-19.

The CDR3 protein is CATSRGGTGELFF. CDR3 bases: TGTGCCACCAGCAGAGGCGGAACCGGGGAGCTGTTTTTT. This chain joins TRBV15 and TRBJ2-2; D uncertain. V lost 1 base and J 5 bases, leaving 5 bases between the germline ends. Germline loops: CDR1 LNHNV, CDR2 YYDKDF (reference sequence). This CDR3 is built from 13 residues.